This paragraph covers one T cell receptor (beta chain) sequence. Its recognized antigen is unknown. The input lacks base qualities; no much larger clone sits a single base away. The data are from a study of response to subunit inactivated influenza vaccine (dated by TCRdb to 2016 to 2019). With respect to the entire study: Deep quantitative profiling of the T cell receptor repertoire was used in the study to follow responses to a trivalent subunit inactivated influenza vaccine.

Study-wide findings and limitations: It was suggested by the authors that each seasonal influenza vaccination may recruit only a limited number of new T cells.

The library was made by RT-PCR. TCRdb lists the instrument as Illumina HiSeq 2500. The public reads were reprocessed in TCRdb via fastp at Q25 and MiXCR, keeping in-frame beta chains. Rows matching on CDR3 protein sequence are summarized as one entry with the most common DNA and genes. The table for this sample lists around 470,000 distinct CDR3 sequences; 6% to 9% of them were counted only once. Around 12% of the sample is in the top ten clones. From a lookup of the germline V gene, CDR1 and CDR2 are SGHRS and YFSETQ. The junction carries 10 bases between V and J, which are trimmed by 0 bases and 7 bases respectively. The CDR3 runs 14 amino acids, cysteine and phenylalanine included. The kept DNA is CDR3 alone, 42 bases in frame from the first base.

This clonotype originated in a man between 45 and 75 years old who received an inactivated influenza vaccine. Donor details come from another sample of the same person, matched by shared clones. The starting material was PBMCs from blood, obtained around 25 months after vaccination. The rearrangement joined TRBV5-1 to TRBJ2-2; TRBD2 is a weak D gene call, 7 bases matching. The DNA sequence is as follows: TGCGCCAGCAGCTTGGACAGGGAGGGCGGGGAGCTGTTTTTT. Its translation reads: CASSLDREGGELFF.